In this sample, the clone carrying this TCR beta chain turned up many times. What it recognizes is unknown. The CDR3 covers 15 residues. Germline V gives CDR1 SEHNR, CDR2 FQNEAQ (reference sequence). After removal of 5 bases from V and 4 bases from J, the junction contained 7 bases not matched to a gene. The sample originates from a study of early T cells in non-severe SARS-CoV-2 infection. Study-wide context: RNA in bulk from unsorted whole blood was sequenced, and chains were unpaired.

Regarding the study as a whole: Missing private and CD4 specificities, VDJdb matching favored anti-spike CD8 responses.

Unique molecular identifiers (one per individual cDNA molecule) were attached. From the 5' RACE reads, TCRdb called clonotypes with MiXCR, one entry per CDR3 protein. The repertoire holds about 52,000 distinct CDR3 sequences, with 8% to 13% as singletons. J is TRBJ2-1 and V is TRBV7-9; TRBD2 matches at 8 bases. This clonotype was sampled from an adult who was a healthcare worker with PCR-confirmed SARS-CoV-2 infection or an uninfected control (not recorded which). The sequenced sample was whole blood. In nucleotides, the CDR3 is TGTGCCAGCAGCACAACTAGCGGCACATACAATGAGCAGTTCTTC. Encoded protein: CASSTTSGTYNEQFF.